Following are 22 T cell receptor beta chains from one sample sequenced in a study of Ad26.COV2.S vaccination and SARS-CoV-2 variants (dated by TCRdb to 2020 to 2023). Receptor amplification or capture employed the immunoSEQ multiplex PCR assay. TCRdb stores this immuneACCESS table with in-frame sequences only. Part of the clones is absent; in the studies checked, under half of the shortfall reflects unresolved V genes, and no reason is known for the rest. This sample has hundreds of thousands of clones in its table, and 89% of those were observed once. The ten largest clones capture about 2.7% of the sample. The intended sense of this specimen's treatment or condition label: around 19 received Ad26.COV2.S at low or high dose, single or two shots; 5 received placebo; per-sample allocation not given. Repertoires of vaccine and placebo recipients were sequenced from samples collected on day 63 after the first injection.

This material consisted of peripheral blood, taken in a trial of Ad26.COV2.S vaccine versus placebo. These receptors all stem from a person between 18 and 60 years old who received the Ad26.COV2.S COVID-19 vaccine or a placebo.

The chain links TRBV9 to TRBJ1-3; 8 nucleotides align to TRBD1. After removal of 0 bases from V and 8 bases from J, the junction contained 7 bases not matched to a gene. Germline loops: CDR1 SGDLS, CDR2 YYNGEE. The CDR3 length is 15 residues. For the CDR3, the DNA is TGTGCCAGCAGCGTAGATGGCAGGGGGCCAGACACCATATATTTT. Amino acid sequence: CASSVDGRGPDTIYF.

The rearrangement joins TRBV29-1 to TRBJ1-1; maybe TRBD1 (6 bases). The CDR3 totals 17 residues. V lost 6 bases, J lost 4 bases, and 27 bases lay in between. The germline CDR1 and CDR2 sequences are SQVTM and ANQGSEA. This CDR3 reads CSVQRGGRWYRSTEAFF. The CDR3 bases are TGCAGCGTACAACGGGGGGGCAGGTGGTACCGGAGCACTGAAGCTTTCTTT.

This clone was observed once. The chain has TRBV28 and TRBJ2-5; D tentatively reads TRBD1 or TRBD2 (6 bases each). Looked up from germline, CDR1 is MDHEN and CDR2 is SYDVKM. V was clipped by 5 bases and J by 6 bases, with 22 bases between them. The length of the CDR3 is 16 residues. The DNA of the CDR3 is TGTGCCAGCAGTCTGCCGGGGGCAGGGGCTGGAAAGACCCAGTACTTC. Its protein is CASSLPGAGAGKTQYF.

V and J are TRBV7-9 and TRBJ1-4; 7 nucleotides line up with TRBD1. This CDR3 spans 14 amino acids. The junction had 12 bases not matched to a gene; V was cut back by 6 bases and J by 11 bases. Germline CDR1 reads SEHNR; CDR2 reads FQNEAQ (reference sequence). The CDR3 sequence is CASSHNRGMRKLFF. In DNA form, the CDR3 reads TGTGCCAGCAGTCATAACAGGGGAATGAGGAAACTGTTTTTT. The entire variable domain, with the rest obtained from reference TRBV7-9 and TRBJ1-4, is as follows: DTGVSQNPRHKITKRGQNVTFRCDPISEHNRLYWYRQTLGQGPEFLTYFQNEAQLEKSRLLSDRFSAERPKGSFSTLEIQRTEQGDSAMYLCASSHNRGMRKLFFGSGTQLSVL.

This chain links TRBV7-2 with TRBJ2-3; tentative D call: TRBD1 (6 bases). CDR1 and CDR2 (germline): SGHTA, FQGNSA. Trimming took 2 bases from V and 2 from J, leaving 14 bases between them. The CDR3 runs to 16 residues. CDR3 bases: TGTGCCAGCAGCTTATTTAGACAGGCCTCCACAGATACGCAGTATTTT. Amino acid sequence: CASSLFRQASTDTQYF.

The chain joins TRBV5-1 to TRBJ2-5; D uncertain. This CDR3 has 11 residues. V was pared by 0 bases and J by 6 bases, with 3 bases between. Germline V gene sequence: CDR1 SGHRS, CDR2 YFSETQ. CDR3 nucleotide sequence: TGCGCCAGCAGCTTGGACCAGACCCAGTACTTC. This gives the protein CASSLDQTQYF.

The V call is TRBV18, the J call TRBJ1-1; D gene ambiguous. V shed 2 bases and J shed 1 base, with 5 bases lying between them. CDR1 and CDR2 (germline): KGHSH, LQKENI. This CDR3 is 13 amino acids long. This CDR3 is CASSPIQNTEAFF. For the CDR3, the DNA is TGTGCCAGCTCACCAATCCAGAACACTGAAGCTTTCTTT.

V is TRBV30 and J is TRBJ2-7; perhaps TRBD2 as D (6 bases). V was clipped by 7 bases and J by 0 bases, with 13 bases between them. From germline, CDR1 is GTSNPN and CDR2 SVGIG (reference sequence). The CDR3 runs to 13 residues. The CDR3 reads CASRGISSYEQYF. The CDR3 DNA reads TGTGCCTCCCGGGGGATAAGCTCCTACGAGCAGTACTTC.

This rearrangement joins TRBV6-2 or TRBV6-3 to TRBJ1-1; 9 nucleotides agree with TRBD1. This CDR3 is built from 16 residues. CDR1 MNHEY and CDR2 SVGEGT come from the germline V gene. V lost 4 bases, J lost 0 bases, and 6 bases stayed unmatched. CDR3 in DNA: TGTGCCAGCAGTTTAAGGACAGGGGCGATGAACACTGAAGCTTTCTTT. Protein product: CASSLRTGAMNTEAFF.

The sample holds a few counts of this clone. The chain is built from TRBV18 and TRBJ2-7; possibly TRBD2 for D (5 bases). CDR1 and CDR2 (germline): KGHSH, LQKENI. The V end lost 3 bases, the J end lost 9 bases, and 12 bases lay between the germline ends. The CDR3 is 12 residues long. The CDR3 DNA sequence: TGTGCCAGCTCACCCGGAGAGGGTCCGCAGTACTTC. It is translated as CASSPGEGPQYF.

This clone appeared a few times. The rearrangement links TRBV5-8 to TRBJ2-1; 8 bases line up with TRBD2. The CDR3 is made up of 15 amino acids. Germline V gene lookup returns CDR1 SGHTS and CDR2 YDEGEE. V lost 4 bases and J lost 7; bases outside the gene matches: 10. The CDR3 loop is CASSLRGGLGNEQFF. CDR3 coding DNA: TGTGCCAGCAGCCTCCGCGGGGGGCTGGGGAATGAGCAGTTCTTC.

This clone was found a few times. This sequence joins TRBV6-2 or TRBV6-3 and TRBJ2-1; D could derive from TRBD1 or TRBD2 (6 bases each). Germline CDR1 is MNHEY and CDR2 is SVGEGT. Trimming shortened V by 2 bases and J by 6 bases, and 17 bases separated the two germline ends. This CDR3 is 16 amino acids long. CDR3 sequence (DNA): TGTGCCAGCAGTTACGCGCCGGGGGCTGTCCCCAATGAGCAGTTCTTC. Amino acid sequence: CASSYAPGAVPNEQFF.

This clone was recorded once. This chain uses TRBV19 with TRBJ1-5; D is uncertain. The CDR3 extends over 15 amino acids. The V end was cut by 4 bases, the J end by 4 bases, with 14 bases between. Germline lookup yields CDR1 LNHDA and CDR2 SQIVND (reference sequence). CDR3 region: CASSRSRRINQPQHF. The CDR3 region has the DNA TGTGCCAGTAGTAGGTCCCGACGGATAAATCAGCCCCAGCATTTT. The complete variable domain, with remaining parts taken from reference TRBV19 and TRBJ1-5, reads DGGITQSPKYLFRKEGQNVTLSCEQNLNHDAMYWYRQDPGQGLRLIYYSQIVNDFQKGDIAEGYSVSREKKESFPLTVTSAQKNPTAFYLCASSRSRRINQPQHFGDGTRLSIL.

V and J are TRBV27 and TRBJ2-1; 11 bases are a match to TRBD1. Germline assignment: CDR1 MNHEY and CDR2 SMNVEV (reference sequence). V lost 7 bases, J lost 7 bases, and 15 bases stayed unmatched. This CDR3 has 17 amino acids. CDR3 protein: CASTPRPGQGARNEQFF. Written as DNA, the CDR3 is TGTGCCAGCACCCCACGCCCTGGACAGGGGGCAAGGAATGAGCAGTTCTTC.

The rearrangement joins TRBV7-9 to TRBJ2-2, with no clear D. The CDR3 is made up of 14 amino acids. Germline CDR1 reads SEHNR; CDR2 reads FQNEAQ (reference sequence). Trimming removed 2 bases from V and 2 bases from J, with 6 bases in between. Written as DNA, the CDR3 is TGTGCCAGCAGCTTATATAGAAACACCGGGGAGCTGTTTTTT. Translation gives CASSLYRNTGELFF. Combining the CDR3 with reference TRBV7-9 and TRBJ2-2 gives the whole variable domain DTGVSQNPRHKITKRGQNVTFRCDPISEHNRLYWYRQTLGQGPEFLTYFQNEAQLEKSRLLSDRFSAERPKGSFSTLEIQRTEQGDSAMYLCASSLYRNTGELFFGEGSRLTVL.

The chain has TRBV7-9 and TRBJ2-7; 11 bases are a match to TRBD1. The CDR3 totals 14 residues. The V segment lost 5 bases and the J segment 6 bases; nucleotides outside the gene matches: 6. From germline, CDR1 is SEHNR and CDR2 FQNEAQ (reference sequence). DNA for the CDR3: TGTGCCAGCAGCCATAGGACAGGGGGCGGCGAGCAGTACGTC. The encoded protein is CASSHRTGGGEQYV.

This clone appeared a few times. J is TRBJ2-7 and V is TRBV28; 8 bases are shared with TRBD1. The germline V gene has CDR1 MDHEN and CDR2 SYDVKM. Trimming took 11 bases from V and 7 from J; bases not matched to a gene: 10. CDR3 length equals 12 residues. The CDR3 protein is CAPTLGDREQYF. In DNA, the CDR3 is TGTGCCCCTACCCTTGGGGACAGGGAGCAGTACTTC.

This sequence joins TRBV12-3 or TRBV12-4 and TRBJ1-6, with no clear D. The CDR3 has 12 amino acids. V lost 3 bases and J 8 bases, leaving 5 bases between the germline ends. CDR3 protein: CASSFGDSPLHF. CDR3 in DNA: TGTGCCAGCAGTTTTGGGGATTCACCCCTCCACTTT.

Points on this clone: This CDR3 is also generated by other DNA sequences in the sample. The chain carries TRBV7-9 and TRBJ1-6; D call uncertain. The V gene's germline CDR1 is SEHNR and CDR2 FQNEAQ (reference sequence). V was trimmed by 3 bases and J by 7 bases, leaving 1 base between them. The CDR3 extends over 11 amino acids. The CDR3 sequence: CASSLNSPLHF. CDR3 in DNA: TGTGCCAGCAGCTTGAATTCACCCCTCCACTTT.

The chain carries TRBV10-3 and TRBJ1-5; 7 bases are shared with TRBD1. Germline CDR1 and CDR2: ENHRY and SYGVKD. The CDR3 loop spans 14 amino acids. V lost 4 bases, J lost 1 base, and 1 base stayed unmatched. The CDR3, as DNA: TGTGCCATCAGTGGGGGACAGAGCAATCAGCCCCAGCATTTT. This gives the protein CAISGGQSNQPQHF.

The gene calls are TRBV2 and TRBJ1-1, with a possible D match to TRBD1 (5 bases). This CDR3 is 14 amino acids long. Trimming removed 3 bases at V and 2 bases at J, with 10 bases between. CDR1 and CDR2 from the germline V gene are SNHLY and FYNNEI. CDR3 bases: TGTGCCAGCAGTGAGCAGGGTACAAACACTGAAGCTTTCTTT. This encodes CASSEQGTNTEAFF.

The CDR3 spells CASSLASTSGTEQFF. The CDR3 DNA is TGCGCCAGCAGCTTGGCCTCGACTAGCGGGACTGAGCAGTTCTTC. The chain links TRBV5-1 to TRBJ2-1; TRBD2 matches 11 bases. The CDR3 runs 15 residues. Germline CDR1 is SGHRS and CDR2 is YFSETQ. Losses at the gene ends were 0 bases for V and 9 bases for J; bases not matched to a gene: 5.